This TCR beta chain was sequenced for a study of T cells in Graves' hyperthyroidism and ophthalmopathy (dated by TCRdb to the late 2010s). Context from the whole study: Peripheral blood was sampled at the time of initial diagnosis, prior to any treatment. In addition, the study compared T-cell repertoires in thyroid tissue and in blood from about 6 Graves' hyperthyroidism patients. TCR Vbeta CDR3 sequencing of around 130 peripheral blood samples (roughly 41 ophthalmopathy, 70 to 85 hyperthyroidism and around 17 progressor patients) is reported in the paper. To identify TCR V-J signatures that set the groups apart, the researchers used a discovery cohort of 100 patients, made up of 43 with Graves' ophthalmopathy and about 60 with stable Graves' hyperthyroidism. Whether ophthalmopathy could be predicted prospectively was tested in an independent validation cohort made up of fewer than 20 hyperthyroidism patients plus 17 patients who later progressed to ophthalmopathy. After sampling, hyperthyroidism patients received methimazole starting at 30 mg daily, and ophthalmopathy patients received high-dose intravenous methylprednisolone. The 100 or so discovery patients were randomly split 7:3 into training and test sets.

V is cut back by 4 bases and J by 11 bases, with 6 bases in the junction unmatched. The CDR3 contains 15 residues, cysteine and phenylalanine counted. The read is trimmed to its CDR3 DNA, 45 bases read in frame from base 1. The germline V gene supplies CDR1 SGHDN and CDR2 FVKESK. The TCR beta CDR3 regions were amplified from RNA transcripts. The first round of RT-PCR for the TCR CDR3 was performed with the HTBI primer set and the Qiagen OneStep RT-PCR kit. Libraries were constructed in a second round of multiplex PCR, after which size selection and purification were performed. The libraries were sequenced on an Illumina HiSeq2000 using paired-end 100 bp reads. Under the source paper's analysis protocol: SOAPnuke was used to process the raw data, throwing out any read that contained adapters or uncalled bases, had a mean Phred below 15, or lacked an exact constant-primer or identifier match. High-quality paired reads were merged with COPE v1.2.5, and unique nucleotide sequences were defined as clonotypes. MiTCR v1.1 was used to align the clonotypes against IMGT TRBV, TRBD and TRBJ reference segments. Only V-J combinations with frequency above 0.0001, covering 98% to 99.2% of repertoires, were analysed. The TCS score was defined as the ratio of F50 (clonal expansion) to E x V (chaos), calculated using BLOSUM62-based TCRdist between CDR3 peptides within each V-J. Welch's t-statistics and random forest reduced roughly 540 V-J features to roughly 13, which were used in a naive Bayes classifier (R e1071). In TCRdb, the public reads were trimmed at Q25 with fastp and aligned with MiXCR, with productive beta chains retained. Entries are consolidated by CDR3 protein sequence, retaining the most common genes and DNA. The V and J calls reflect TCRdb's pipeline rather than the authors' work. The sample table holds about 640,000 distinct CDR3 sequences, of which around 20% were seen once. In total, the top ten clones hold under 35% of the sample.

As concerns this clonotype: This clone's antigen is unknown. No much larger clone exists at a distance of one base, and base qualities are not known.

Moderately to severely active disease, a Clinical Activity Score of at least 3, a NOSPECS grade of at least 4, and a duration under 3 months were present in ophthalmopathy patients. Any patient with an uncontrolled infection, another autoimmune disease, pregnancy or lactation was excluded. Diagnoses relied on clinical symptoms, serum thyroxine and TRAb, thyroid ultrasound and orbital computed tomography. PBMCs were isolated from approximately 10 ml of fresh peripheral blood by Ficoll-Paque density gradient centrifugation. Total RNA was extracted with Trizol reagent, and quality was checked on an Agilent 2100 Bioanalyzer. The paper as a whole reports these results and caveats: A 13 V-J signature model separated ophthalmopathy from stable hyperthyroidism, with about 90% sensitivity and about 81% specificity in cross-validation and 80%/75% in testing. Most expanded thyroid clonotypes (frequency above 0.001) were also detected in blood, suggesting blood repertoires may reflect thyroid immune responses. Sample size was not statistically predetermined, and investigators were not blinded to group allocation. During validation, the model predicted progression to ophthalmopathy a median of about 6.3 months ahead of onset, with 60% to 71% sensitivity and roughly 75% specificity.

What was sequenced was blood. This clonotype was obtained from a man in his thirties or forties with Graves' ophthalmopathy. The sequence links TRBV14 to TRBJ2-2; TRBD2 fits 14 bases in the junction. In nucleotides, the sequence is TGTGCCAGCAGCCTTCAGACTAGCGGGAGGGCAGAGCTGTTTTTT. It encodes CASSLQTSGRAELFF.